This TCR beta chain was observed in a study of a mutant IDH1 vaccine in newly diagnosed glioma. To note about this clone: Its antigen is still unknown.

The time point denotes: week 23, last vaccination. A 20-mer mutant IDH1 peptide at 300 ug was injected subcutaneously with topical imiquimod. The protocol was immunoSEQ multiplex PCR, while the TCRdb copy is restricted to in-frame clones and leaves out a portion. There are some 38,000 clones in the sample; about four fifths occur only once, and about 5.5% lies in the top ten. CDR3 length equals 15 residues. Germline CDR1 and CDR2: SGHAT and FQNNGV. V lost 0 bases, J lost 2 bases, and 10 bases lay in between. The sequence derives from a man aged 35-49 years with glioma. The rearrangement joins TRBV11-2 to TRBJ2-5; D is unclear. Sequenced material: PBMCs, taken from a glioma patient whose treatment included an IDH1 peptide vaccine. CDR3 sequence reads: CASSLEWGSQETQYF. The CDR3 DNA follows: TGTGCCAGCAGCTTAGAGTGGGGTTCGCAAGAGACCCAGTACTTC.